The rows below give T cell receptor beta chains drawn from one sample of a study of blood T cell repertoires in COVID-19. Here immunoSEQ multiplex PCR was the method, and the copy in TCRdb shows in-frame clones only, minus some. The data show over 400,000 clones, 86% seen once. The sample taken for sequencing was peripheral blood. These receptors all come from a woman between 25 and 40 years old with active or convalescent COVID-19. The CDR3 runs from the conserved cysteine through the conserved F or W. Each record gives: D gene, V gene, J gene, clone size, CDR3 protein, CDR3 DNA. D genes are given only for firm matches. The size of a clone is reported for some rows only, either as once, few or many, or as a class for expanded clones.

TRBD2	TRBV4-1	TRBJ2-1	.	CASSHYFTAGGLLYNEQFF	TGCGCCAGCAGCCACTACTTTACGGCGGGGGGGCTACTCTACAATGAGCAGTTCTTC
TRBD1	TRBV5-8	TRBJ2-5	.	CASSRQGTYQETQYF	TGTGCCAGCAGCCGACAGGGAACGTACCAAGAGACCCAGTACTTC
.	TRBV19	TRBJ1-6	.	CASSIVAGENSPLHF	TGTGCCAGTAGTATAGTGGCAGGGGAGAATTCACCCCTCCACTTT
TRBD2	TRBV27	TRBJ2-5	.	CASSLSYLAEETQYF	TGTGCCAGCAGTTTATCGTACCTAGCGGAAGAGACCCAGTACTTC
.	TRBV27	TRBJ1-1	.	CASSFISGSEAFF	TGTGCCAGCAGTTTCATTTCCGGTAGTGAAGCTTTCTTT
.	TRBV28	TRBJ1-3	.	CASDTAPSGNTIYF	TGTGCCAGCGATACTGCTCCCTCTGGAAACACCATATATTTT
TRBD2	TRBV24-1	TRBJ2-1	.	CATSDSTSGISSVGNEQFF	TGTGCCACCAGTGATTCGACTAGCGGGATAAGTTCTGTAGGCAATGAGCAGTTCTTC
.	TRBV6-5	TRBJ1-1	.	CASSPPGHLTEAFF	TGTGCCAGCAGTCCCCCGGGACACCTCACTGAAGCTTTCTTT
TRBD1	TRBV12-3/TRBV12-4	TRBJ1-2	.	CASSQGVVGGYTF	TGTGCCAGCAGCCAGGGGGTTGTAGGTGGCTACACCTTC
.	TRBV18	TRBJ1-5	.	CASSPRSGEPQHF	TGTGCCAGCTCACCACGATCAGGGGAGCCCCAGCATTTT
.	TRBV5-1	TRBJ2-3	.	CASSLAPLAQGTDTQYF	TGCGCCAGCAGCTTGGCCCCCTTGGCCCAGGGTACAGATACGCAGTATTTT
.	TRBV7-7	TRBJ2-1	.	CASSLGEDVYNEQFF	TGTGCCAGCAGCTTGGGAGAGGACGTTTACAATGAGCAGTTCTTC
TRBD1	TRBV5-5	TRBJ1-2	.	CASSLDAGTGGYGYTF	TGTGCCAGCAGCTTAGACGCCGGGACAGGGGGTTATGGCTACACCTTC
TRBD1	TRBV6-5	TRBJ1-4	once	CASSRTGDDEKLFF	TGTGCCAGCAGCCGGACAGGGGATGATGAAAAACTGTTTTTT
.	TRBV7-2	TRBJ1-1	.	CASSLTPYLNTEAFF	TGTGCCAGCAGCCTTACTCCTTACCTGAACACTGAAGCTTTCTTT
TRBD2	TRBV2	TRBJ2-1	.	CASSERGGLAGSYNEQFF	TGTGCCAGCAGTGAAAGGGGAGGACTAGCAGGCTCCTACAATGAGCAGTTCTTC
.	TRBV19	TRBJ1-5	few	CASFPGETTDQWNQPQHF	TGTGCCAGTTTTCCTGGCGAGACAACGGATCAATGGAATCAGCCCCAGCATTTT
TRBD1	TRBV10-3	TRBJ2-1	.	CAISEGDSYNEQFF	TGTGCCATCAGTGAAGGGGACAGCTACAATGAGCAGTTCTTC
.	TRBV5-6	TRBJ2-5	once	CASSLVTPSGWETQYF	TGTGCCAGCAGCTTGGTCACCCCTTCAGGGTGGGAGACCCAGTACTTC
.	TRBV29-1	TRBJ2-2	.	CSATETSKGTGELFF	TGCAGCGCTACCGAGACTAGTAAGGGCACCGGGGAGCTGTTTTTT
TRBD1	TRBV5-1	TRBJ2-3	.	CASSSSTGGTDTQYF	TGCGCCAGCAGCTCATCGACAGGGGGCACAGATACGCAGTATTTT
TRBD1	TRBV7-8	TRBJ2-7	.	CASSYRDSTYEQYF	TGTGCCAGCAGCTACCGGGACAGCACCTACGAGCAGTACTTC
.	TRBV15	TRBJ2-1	.	CATSSRSHGGNEQFF	TGTGCCACCAGCAGCCGGAGCCACGGGGGCAATGAGCAGTTCTTC
TRBD1	TRBV5-1	TRBJ1-1	.	CASSSQTGGINTEAFF	TGCGCCAGCAGCTCGCAGACAGGGGGCATCAACACTGAAGCTTTCTTT
.	TRBV5-1	TRBJ2-5	.	CASKRGTLFRQETQYF	TGCGCCAGTAAGCGAGGGACACTGTTCCGTCAAGAGACCCAGTACTTC
TRBD1	TRBV30	TRBJ2-7	.	CAWSVDRGHEQYF	TGTGCCTGGAGTGTGGACAGGGGCCACGAGCAGTACTTC
TRBD1	TRBV12-3/TRBV12-4	TRBJ1-5	.	CASTRDRLPQHF	TGTGCCAGCACCCGGGACAGGCTCCCTCAGCATTTT
TRBD1	TRBV30	TRBJ1-4	once	CAWGDRGSATNEKLFF	TGTGCCTGGGGGGACAGGGGTAGTGCAACTAATGAAAAACTGTTTTTT
.	TRBV21-1	TRBJ1-1	few	CASQDRNTEAFF	TGTGCCAGCCAAGACAGGAACACTGAAGCTTTCTTT
.	TRBV3-1/TRBV3-2	TRBJ1-3	.	CASSLPDRYSGNTIYF	TGTGCCAGCAGCCTACCGGACAGATACTCTGGAAACACCATATATTTT
.	TRBV18	TRBJ1-1	.	CASSPAGNTEAFF	TGTGCCAGCTCACCCGCGGGGAACACTGAAGCTTTCTTT
TRBD2	TRBV5-1	TRBJ2-7	.	CASSPLGVAGGRNEQYF	TGCGCCAGCAGCCCACTAGGAGTTGCGGGAGGGCGGAACGAGCAGTACTTC
.	TRBV6-5	TRBJ2-3	.	CASSFRQADTQYF	TGTGCCAGCAGTTTTCGACAGGCAGATACGCAGTATTTT
.	TRBV5-5	TRBJ2-7	.	CASSPEAGGSSYEQYF	TGTGCCAGCAGCCCTGAGGCCGGGGGAAGCTCCTACGAGCAGTACTTC
.	TRBV30	TRBJ1-2	.	CAWSVGSFYGYTF	TGTGCCTGGAGTGTGGGGAGTTTCTATGGCTACACCTTC
.	TRBV18	TRBJ1-4	.	CASSPPGLRAANEKLFF	TGTGCCAGCTCACCACCGGGTTTAAGAGCGGCTAATGAAAAACTGTTTTTT
.	TRBV29-1	TRBJ2-1	.	CSALGRVSGGDQGLNYNEQFF	TGCAGCGCTCTGGGTCGGGTTTCGGGAGGCGACCAGGGGCTCAATTACAATGAGCAGTTCTTC
.	TRBV6-4	TRBJ1-1	.	CASRPTWGESEAFF	TGTGCCAGCAGGCCGACATGGGGCGAGAGTGAAGCTTTCTTT
TRBD1	TRBV7-9	TRBJ2-3	.	CASSHRDSSSSSTDTQYF	TGTGCCAGCAGCCACCGGGACAGCTCATCCTCTAGCACAGATACGCAGTATTTT
TRBD1	TRBV15	TRBJ1-1	.	CATSRDSSNTEAFF	TGTGCCACCAGCCGGGACAGCTCGAACACTGAAGCTTTCTTT
TRBD1	TRBV13	TRBJ1-2	.	CASSTGQGSYGYTF	TGTGCCAGCAGCACGGGACAGGGCAGCTATGGCTACACCTTC